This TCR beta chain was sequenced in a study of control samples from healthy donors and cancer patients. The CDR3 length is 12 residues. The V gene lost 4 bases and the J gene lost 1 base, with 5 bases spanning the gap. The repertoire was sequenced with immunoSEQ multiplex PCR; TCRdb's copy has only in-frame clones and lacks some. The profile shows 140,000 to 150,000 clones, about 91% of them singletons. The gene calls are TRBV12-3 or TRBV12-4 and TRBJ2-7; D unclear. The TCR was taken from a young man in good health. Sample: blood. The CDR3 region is CASSYYSYEQYF. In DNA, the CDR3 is TGTGCCAGCAGTTACTATTCCTACGAGCAGTACTTC.